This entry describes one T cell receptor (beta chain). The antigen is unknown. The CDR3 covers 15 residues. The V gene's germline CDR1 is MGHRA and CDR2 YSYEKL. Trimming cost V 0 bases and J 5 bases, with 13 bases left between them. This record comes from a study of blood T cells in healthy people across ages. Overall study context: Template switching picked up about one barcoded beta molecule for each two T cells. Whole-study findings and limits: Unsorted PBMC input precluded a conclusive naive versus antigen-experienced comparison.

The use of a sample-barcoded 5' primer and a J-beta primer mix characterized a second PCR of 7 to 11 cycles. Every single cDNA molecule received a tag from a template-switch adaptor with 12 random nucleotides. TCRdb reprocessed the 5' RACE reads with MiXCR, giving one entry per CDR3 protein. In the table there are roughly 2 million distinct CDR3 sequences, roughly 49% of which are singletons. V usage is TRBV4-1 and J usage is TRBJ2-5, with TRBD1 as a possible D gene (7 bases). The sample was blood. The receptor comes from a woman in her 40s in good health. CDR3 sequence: CASSQEAGGWETQYF. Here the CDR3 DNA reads TGCGCCAGCAGCCAAGAGGCAGGGGGGTGGGAGACCCAGTACTTC.